The clone carrying this T cell receptor beta chain was picked up a small number of times. Its antigen is not known. This entry is derived from a study of T cells in Graves' hyperthyroidism and ophthalmopathy. Study-wide results and caveats: Appearing also in blood were most of the thyroid clonotypes expanded above 0.001. Ophthalmopathy was distinguished from stable hyperthyroidism by 13 V-J signatures.

Using RNA transcripts as the source, TCR beta CDR3 regions were amplified. Researchers ran a first-round RT-PCR on the TCR CDR3 using the HTBI primer set. One entry per CDR3 protein, called by TCRdb with MiXCR from the multiplex PCR reads. This table has nearly 600,000 distinct CDR3 sequences, around 14% appearing once. The CDR3 consists of 15 residues. CDR1 and CDR2 from the germline V gene are SEHNR and FQNEAQ (reference sequence). V was cut by 4 bases and J by 6 bases, with 19 bases left in between. This TCR was recovered from a woman aged 18-29 years with Graves' ophthalmopathy. The sample comprised blood. V gene TRBV7-9 combines with J gene TRBJ2-7; tentative D call: TRBD2 (5 bases). The DNA of the CDR3 is TGTGCCAGCAGCTCGAGGACTGCGCTCCACGGCGAGCAGTACTTC. This translates into CASSSRTALHGEQYF.